This T cell receptor (beta chain) is drawn from a study of radiotherapy plus CTLA-4 blockade in lung cancer. The overall study: Disease control was seen in 31% of patients, objective responses in 15% to 20%. Study outcomes and limitations: Some TCR clones had been derived from tumors. These clones expanded in peripheral blood after radiotherapy plus ipilimumab. Interferon-beta and early blood T cell clone dynamics reportedly predicted response best.

Ipilimumab CTLA-4 blockade and focal radiation were given to patients with chemo-refractory metastatic non-small-cell lung cancer. Comments on this clone: The antigen is undetermined.

Sequencing was performed with immunoSEQ multiplex PCR; in TCRdb, only in-frame clones are kept and a portion is missing. Of roughly 59,000 clones in the sample, under 75% were seen once. This receptor was obtained from a human donor with non-small cell lung cancer whose response to radiotherapy plus ipilimumab could not be evaluated. Sample: peripheral blood, taken from a patient treated with radiotherapy plus ipilimumab.

The CDR3 DNA sequence: TGTGCCAGCAGCGCTAGCGCGATCCCCTCCTACGAGCAGTACTTC. This encodes CASSASAIPSYEQYF. This rearrangement joins TRBV7-3 to TRBJ2-7; D perhaps matches TRBD2 (6 bases). V shed 5 bases and J shed 0 bases, with 14 bases lying between them. Per germline, CDR1 SGHTA and CDR2 FQGTGA. This CDR3 comprises 15 residues.